A selection of T cell receptor beta chains follows, all from one sample in a study of T cell repertoires in cytomegalovirus infection. TCRdb recomputed calls from the reads with MiXCR, one row per CDR3 protein. The sample lists over 450,000 distinct CDR3 sequences; approximately 10% were seen once. Source material: PBMCs. Receptor source: a human donor in good health (CMV status not recorded). Some clones in this sample may be carry-over from other donors' samples. Each CDR3 is given with its conserved first and last residue. The D gene is left open where the match is weak. Only part of the rows carry a size: once, few, many, or a class if the clone is expanded.

abundance	v_gene	j_gene	d_gene	CDR3nt	CDR3aa
few	TRBV29-1	TRBJ1-1	-	TGCAGCGGGGGTCCGGAGAACACTGAAGCTTTCTTT	CSGGPENTEAFF
-	TRBV4-1	TRBJ2-4	-	TGCGCCAGCAGCCAAGGGGGAGCGAAAGGACTAGCCAAAAACATTCAGTACTTC	CASSQGGAKGLAKNIQYF
many	TRBV6-6	TRBJ1-5	-	TGTGCCAGCAGTCCCCCGCTTGGAGGGAGTAGCAATCAGCCCCAGCATTTT	CASSPPLGGSSNQPQHF
-	TRBV4-2	TRBJ2-2	-	TGTGCCAGCACCCCAACAGGGAACACCGGGGAGCTGTTTTTT	CASTPTGNTGELFF
many	TRBV20-1	TRBJ2-4	TRBD1	TGCAGTGCTGGACAGGACATTCAGTACTTC	CSAGQDIQYF
many	TRBV2	TRBJ2-7	TRBD2	TGTGCCAGCAGAAGAGGACTAGCGGGAGTCGGCGTAAGCTCCTACGAGCAGTACTTC	CASRRGLAGVGVSSYEQYF
many	TRBV7-8	TRBJ1-1	-	TGTGCCAGCAGCCAAGGGTACACTGAAGCTTTCTTT	CASSQGYTEAFF
-	TRBV14	TRBJ2-5	-	TGTGCCAGCAGCCAAGATACAGGGACCCAGTACTTC	CASSQDTGTQYF
-	TRBV29-1	TRBJ1-2	TRBD1	TGCAGCGTCGGAGTCGGGACAGCCGACTATGGCTACACCTTC	CSVGVGTADYGYTF
many	TRBV7-2	TRBJ2-3	-	TGTGCCAGCAGCGTGGGGTACGGCGCAGATACGCAGTATTTT	CASSVGYGADTQYF
many	TRBV29-1	TRBJ2-3	TRBD2	TGCAGCGTTCCCGGGACTACTAGCACAGATACGCAGTATTTT	CSVPGTTSTDTQYF
-	TRBV20-1	TRBJ2-6	-	TGCAGTGCCCGGCCGGGCGGCTCCTCTGGGGCCAACGTCCTGACTTTC	CSARPGGSSGANVLTF
few	TRBV20-1	TRBJ1-5	-	TGCAGTGCTAGAGTTGATAGCAATCAGCCCCAGCATTTT	CSARVDSNQPQHF
many	TRBV29-1	TRBJ1-1	-	TGCAGCGTTGAAGAGCAGGCGGGGTACACTGAAGCTTTCTTT	CSVEEQAGYTEAFF
few	TRBV5-5	TRBJ2-3	TRBD2	TGTGCCAGCAGCTTGAATAGCGGGAGCACAGATACGCAGTATTTT	CASSLNSGSTDTQYF
few	TRBV29-1	TRBJ2-1	TRBD1	TGCAGCGTTTCCGGGACAGGGGCGTCCTACAATGAGCAGTTCTTC	CSVSGTGASYNEQFF
few	TRBV6-6	TRBJ1-5	TRBD1	TGTGCCAGCAGGACCAGACAGGGGGGGAATCAGCCCCAGCATTTT	CASRTRQGGNQPQHF
many	TRBV5-4	TRBJ2-7	-	TGTGCCAGCAGCTTGGGGCAGGCTTATCGGCACTTC	CASSLGQAYRHF
many	TRBV7-8	TRBJ2-2	-	TGTGCCAGTGAAGGTCAAGCCGGGAGAACGAACACCGGGGAGCTGTTTTTT	CASEGQAGRTNTGELFF
-	TRBV23-1	TRBJ2-7	-	TGCGCCAGCAGTCAAGGCCCCAGGGGTAGAAACTACGAGCAGTACTTC	CASSQGPRGRNYEQYF
-	TRBV15	TRBJ1-1	-	TGTGCCACCGAAACTTCCGTGGGGGCAGGTGCTTTCTTT	CATETSVGAGAFF
few	TRBV5-4	TRBJ1-2	-	TGTGCCAGCAGCCGAGGGGCACAGACCAACTATGGCTACACCTTC	CASSRGAQTNYGYTF
few	TRBV6-5	TRBJ1-5	-	TGTGCCAGCAGTTCGCCGGGGCGGGGCGGTCAGCCCCAGCATTTT	CASSSPGRGGQPQHF
many	TRBV19	TRBJ1-5	-	TGTGCCAGTAGCCCATGGGGGGGGGCAAATCAGCCCCAGCATTTT	CASSPWGGANQPQHF